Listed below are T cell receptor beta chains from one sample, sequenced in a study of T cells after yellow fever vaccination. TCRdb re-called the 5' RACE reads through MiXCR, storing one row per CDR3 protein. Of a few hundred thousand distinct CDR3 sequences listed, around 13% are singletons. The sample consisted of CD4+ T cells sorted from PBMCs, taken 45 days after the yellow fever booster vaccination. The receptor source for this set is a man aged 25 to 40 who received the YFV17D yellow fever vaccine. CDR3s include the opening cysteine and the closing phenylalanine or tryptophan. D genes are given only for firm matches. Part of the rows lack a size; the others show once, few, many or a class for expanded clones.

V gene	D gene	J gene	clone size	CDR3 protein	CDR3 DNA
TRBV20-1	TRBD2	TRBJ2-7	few	CSARDAGGYEQYF	TGCAGTGCTAGAGATGCGGGAGGGTACGAGCAGTACTTC
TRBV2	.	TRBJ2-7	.	CASSEAQGGEQYF	TGTGCCAGCAGTGAAGCGCAGGGCGGCGAGCAGTACTTC
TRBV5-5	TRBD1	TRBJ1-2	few	CASSMSGTANYGYTF	TGTGCCAGCAGCATGAGTGGGACAGCCAACTATGGCTACACCTTC
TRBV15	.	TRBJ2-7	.	CATSRDRAGQYF	TGTGCCACCAGCAGAGATCGGGCGGGGCAGTACTTC
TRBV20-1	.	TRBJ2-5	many	CSALSGETQYF	TGCAGTGCGCTTAGCGGAGAGACCCAGTACTTC
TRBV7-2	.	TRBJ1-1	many	CASSVQGGGTEAFF	TGTGCCAGCAGCGTACAAGGGGGGGGCACTGAAGCTTTCTTT
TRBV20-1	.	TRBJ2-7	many	CTAGASSYEQYF	TGCACCGCAGGGGCTAGCTCCTACGAGCAGTACTTC
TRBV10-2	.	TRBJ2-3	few	CASSLIADTQYF	TGCGCCAGCAGTCTAATAGCGGATACGCAGTATTTT
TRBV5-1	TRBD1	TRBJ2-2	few	CASSLAEDRASGELFF	TGCGCCAGCAGCTTGGCTGAGGACAGGGCTTCCGGGGAGCTGTTTTTT
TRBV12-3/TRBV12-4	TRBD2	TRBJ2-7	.	CASSLGGTSLYEQYF	TGTGCCAGCAGTTTAGGAGGGACTAGCCTCTACGAGCAGTACTTC
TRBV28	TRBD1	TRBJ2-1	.	CASWDRVKEQFF	TGTGCCAGTTGGGACAGGGTCAAAGAGCAGTTCTTC
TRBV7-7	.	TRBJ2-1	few	CASSSGGGTLEQFF	TGTGCTAGCAGCTCCGGGGGCGGAACGCTCGAGCAGTTCTTC
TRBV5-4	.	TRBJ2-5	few	CASSLEASQTQYF	TGTGCCAGCAGCTTGGAGGCGAGCCAGACCCAGTACTTC
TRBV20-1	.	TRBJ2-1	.	CSASDGGLHNEQFF	TGCAGTGCCTCAGACGGGGGTCTCCACAATGAGCAGTTCTTC
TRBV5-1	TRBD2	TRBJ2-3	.	CASSLWSGISTDTQYF	TGCGCCAGCAGCTTGTGGAGCGGGATCAGCACAGATACGCAGTATTTT
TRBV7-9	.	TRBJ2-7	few	CASSLDVDEQYF	TGTGCCAGCAGCTTAGACGTGGACGAGCAGTACTTC
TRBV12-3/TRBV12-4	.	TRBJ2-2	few	CASSPLLRTGELFF	TGTGCCAGCAGTCCCCTCTTACGCACCGGGGAGCTGTTTTTT
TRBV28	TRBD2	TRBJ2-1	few	CASIPSGPATEQFF	TGTGCCAGTATTCCTAGCGGGCCAGCCACTGAGCAGTTCTTC
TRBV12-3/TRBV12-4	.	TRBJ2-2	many	CASSSSVAGELFF	TGTGCCAGCAGCTCAAGCGTCGCCGGGGAGCTGTTTTTT
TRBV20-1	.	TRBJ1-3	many	CSAPDRTSGNTIYF	TGCAGTGCGCCCGACAGAACCTCTGGAAACACCATATATTTT
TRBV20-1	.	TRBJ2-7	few	CSARGGYEQYF	TGCAGTGCTAGAGGTGGCTACGAGCAGTACTTC
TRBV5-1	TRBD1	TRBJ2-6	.	CASSLLPGQTTSGANVLTF	TGCGCCAGCAGCTTGCTTCCGGGACAGACTACCTCTGGGGCCAACGTCCTGACTTTC
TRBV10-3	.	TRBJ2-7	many	CAISEWDNEQYF	TGTGCCATCAGTGAGTGGGACAACGAGCAGTACTTC
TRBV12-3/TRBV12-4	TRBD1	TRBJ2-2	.	CASSHQGAFTGELFF	TGTGCCAGCAGCCACCAGGGGGCGTTCACCGGGGAGCTGTTTTTT
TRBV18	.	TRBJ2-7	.	CASSPHPPATSYEQYF	TGTGCCAGCTCACCCCACCCCCCCGCGACGTCCTACGAGCAGTACTTC